The rows below give T cell receptor beta chains drawn from one sample of a study of control samples from healthy donors and cancer patients. Using immunoSEQ multiplex PCR, the repertoire was profiled, and TCRdb retains in-frame clones only, with some absent. The sample consists of roughly 190,000 clones, about nine tenths of them appearing once. The sequenced sample consisted of blood. The receptors originated from a woman aged 25-40 years in good health. Both conserved end residues are part of each CDR3. Fields, in order: D gene, clone size, V gene, J gene, CDR3 protein, CDR3 DNA. The D gene is left open where the match is weak. Clone size is given for some rows only: seen once, a few or many times, or a class if the clone is expanded.

d_gene: TRBD2; abundance: -; v_gene: TRBV4-2; j_gene: TRBJ2-3; CDR3aa: CASSQGPAGGLTDTQYF; CDR3nt: TGTGCCAGCAGCCAAGGGCCAGCGGGGGGGCTCACAGATACGCAGTATTTT
d_gene: -; abundance: -; v_gene: TRBV27; j_gene: TRBJ1-1; CDR3aa: CASSLWGNTEAFF; CDR3nt: TGTGCCAGCAGTTTGTGGGGGAACACTGAAGCTTTCTTT
d_gene: TRBD1; abundance: once; v_gene: TRBV10-2; j_gene: TRBJ1-1; CDR3aa: CASSATGPQSIFTEAFF; CDR3nt: TGCGCCAGCAGCGCGACAGGGCCACAGAGCATTTTTACTGAAGCTTTCTTT
d_gene: TRBD1; abundance: -; v_gene: TRBV7-8; j_gene: TRBJ2-7; CDR3aa: CASSPDRAYEQYF; CDR3nt: TGTGCCAGCAGCCCCGACAGGGCCTACGAGCAGTACTTC
d_gene: -; abundance: -; v_gene: TRBV19; j_gene: TRBJ1-1; CDR3aa: CASSGRMNTEAFF; CDR3nt: TGTGCCAGTAGTGGACGGATGAACACTGAAGCTTTCTTT
d_gene: TRBD1; abundance: -; v_gene: TRBV24-1; j_gene: TRBJ2-5; CDR3aa: CATSAPTGDQETQYF; CDR3nt: TGTGCCACCAGTGCCCCCACAGGGGACCAAGAGACCCAGTACTTC
d_gene: TRBD1; abundance: medium-sized; v_gene: TRBV6-2/TRBV6-3; j_gene: TRBJ2-7; CDR3aa: CASSTGGYEQYF; CDR3nt: TGTGCCAGCAGTACAGGGGGGTACGAGCAGTACTTC
d_gene: TRBD2; abundance: -; v_gene: TRBV4-1; j_gene: TRBJ2-3; CDR3aa: CASSQDPGGAFTQYF; CDR3nt: TGCGCCAGCAGCCAAGATCCCGGGGGGGCCTTTACGCAGTATTTT
d_gene: TRBD1; abundance: -; v_gene: TRBV29-1; j_gene: TRBJ2-7; CDR3aa: CSVWTGTEQYF; CDR3nt: TGCAGCGTCTGGACAGGGACCGAGCAGTACTTC
d_gene: -; abundance: -; v_gene: TRBV19; j_gene: TRBJ2-7; CDR3aa: CASSRDSSSYEQYF; CDR3nt: TGTGCCAGTAGTCGGGACTCAAGCTCCTACGAGCAGTACTTC
d_gene: -; abundance: -; v_gene: TRBV19; j_gene: TRBJ2-7; CDR3aa: CASSRGYEQYF; CDR3nt: TGTGCCAGTAGTAGGGGGTACGAGCAGTACTTC
d_gene: TRBD1; abundance: once; v_gene: TRBV10-3; j_gene: TRBJ2-2; CDR3aa: CAIRTGDRELFF; CDR3nt: TGTGCCATTAGGACAGGGGATCGGGAGCTGTTTTTT
d_gene: -; abundance: -; v_gene: TRBV18; j_gene: TRBJ2-1; CDR3aa: CASSPPGLEQFF; CDR3nt: TGTGCCAGCTCACCACCAGGGCTTGAGCAGTTCTTC
d_gene: -; abundance: -; v_gene: TRBV6-4; j_gene: TRBJ2-3; CDR3aa: CASSDRETDTQYF; CDR3nt: TGTGCCAGCAGTGACAGGGAGACAGATACGCAGTATTTT
d_gene: -; abundance: -; v_gene: TRBV11-2; j_gene: TRBJ1-2; CDR3aa: CASSLERGTHGYTF; CDR3nt: TGTGCCAGCAGCTTGGAGAGGGGAACCCATGGCTACACCTTC
d_gene: TRBD2; abundance: -; v_gene: TRBV4-1; j_gene: TRBJ2-7; CDR3aa: CASSQGWRGGYEQYF; CDR3nt: TGCGCCAGCAGCCAAGGGTGGCGGGGGGGCTACGAGCAGTACTTC
d_gene: -; abundance: -; v_gene: TRBV6-5; j_gene: TRBJ2-7; CDR3aa: CASSYPRGSSYEQYF; CDR3nt: TGTGCCAGCAGTTACCCTCGGGGGAGCTCCTACGAGCAGTACTTC
d_gene: -; abundance: few; v_gene: TRBV6-1; j_gene: TRBJ1-2; CDR3aa: CASSERGGDYGYTF; CDR3nt: TGTGCCAGCAGTGAACGAGGTGGTGACTATGGCTACACCTTC
d_gene: -; abundance: -; v_gene: TRBV3-1/TRBV3-2; j_gene: TRBJ2-7; CDR3aa: CASSHRDNPYEQYF; CDR3nt: TGTGCCAGCAGCCACCGGGACAATCCCTACGAGCAGTACTTC
d_gene: -; abundance: -; v_gene: TRBV18; j_gene: TRBJ2-1; CDR3aa: CASSPGGQYNEQFF; CDR3nt: TGTGCCAGCTCACCAGGGGGACAATACAATGAGCAGTTCTTC
d_gene: TRBD2; abundance: -; v_gene: TRBV19; j_gene: TRBJ2-3; CDR3aa: CASSPGLAGGLTDTQYF; CDR3nt: TGTGCCAGTAGTCCGGGACTAGCGGGGGGGCTGACAGATACGCAGTATTTT
d_gene: TRBD2; abundance: -; v_gene: TRBV28; j_gene: TRBJ2-3; CDR3aa: CASKTLAGTTDTQYF; CDR3nt: TGTGCCAGCAAGACCCTAGCGGGGACCACAGATACGCAGTATTTT
d_gene: -; abundance: -; v_gene: TRBV30; j_gene: TRBJ2-1; CDR3aa: CAWSVQLVSDNEQFF; CDR3nt: TGTGCCTGGAGTGTACAGCTAGTGTCGGACAATGAGCAGTTCTTC
d_gene: TRBD2; abundance: -; v_gene: TRBV28; j_gene: TRBJ2-3; CDR3aa: CASSFGGRSTDTQYF; CDR3nt: TGTGCCAGCAGTTTCGGCGGGAGGAGCACAGATACGCAGTATTTT
d_gene: TRBD1; abundance: -; v_gene: TRBV5-1; j_gene: TRBJ1-1; CDR3aa: CASSLDRGDTEAFF; CDR3nt: TGCGCCAGCAGCCTAGACAGGGGGGACACTGAAGCTTTCTTT
d_gene: TRBD1; abundance: -; v_gene: TRBV6-5; j_gene: TRBJ2-6; CDR3aa: CASSSTGDGANVLTF; CDR3nt: TGTGCCAGCAGCTCAACAGGGGATGGGGCCAACGTCCTGACTTTC
d_gene: -; abundance: -; v_gene: TRBV7-2; j_gene: TRBJ2-3; CDR3aa: CASSLGGTDTQYF; CDR3nt: TGTGCCAGCAGCTTAGGGGGGACAGATACGCAGTATTTT
d_gene: -; abundance: -; v_gene: TRBV24-1; j_gene: TRBJ2-5; CDR3aa: CATSERGTQYF; CDR3nt: TGTGCCACCAGTGAACGTGGGACCCAGTACTTC
d_gene: TRBD1; abundance: -; v_gene: TRBV28; j_gene: TRBJ2-2; CDR3aa: CASTGTGNTGELFF; CDR3nt: TGTGCCAGCACAGGGACAGGGAACACCGGGGAGCTGTTTTTT
d_gene: TRBD1; abundance: -; v_gene: TRBV7-2; j_gene: TRBJ1-3; CDR3aa: CASSLGTGGNTIYF; CDR3nt: TGTGCCAGCAGCTTAGGGACAGGGGGAAACACCATATATTTT
d_gene: TRBD1; abundance: -; v_gene: TRBV13; j_gene: TRBJ1-2; CDR3aa: CASSLGAGGNYGYTF; CDR3nt: TGTGCCAGCAGCTTAGGGGCAGGGGGAAACTATGGCTACACCTTC
d_gene: -; abundance: -; v_gene: TRBV2; j_gene: TRBJ2-5; CDR3aa: CASNGGGASETQYF; CDR3nt: TGTGCCAGCAACGGAGGGGGGGCAAGTGAGACCCAGTACTTC
d_gene: TRBD2; abundance: -; v_gene: TRBV6-2/TRBV6-3; j_gene: TRBJ2-5; CDR3aa: CASSYSGGRRETQYF; CDR3nt: TGTGCCAGCAGTTATAGCGGGGGCCGGAGAGAGACCCAGTACTTC
d_gene: TRBD2; abundance: -; v_gene: TRBV5-4; j_gene: TRBJ2-3; CDR3aa: CASSPGLAGENTQYF; CDR3nt: TGTGCCAGCAGCCCGGGACTAGCGGGAGAGAATACGCAGTATTTT
d_gene: -; abundance: -; v_gene: TRBV5-1; j_gene: TRBJ1-2; CDR3aa: CASSLGYGYTF; CDR3nt: TGCGCCAGCAGCTTGGGGTATGGCTACACCTTC
d_gene: TRBD2; abundance: few; v_gene: TRBV7-9; j_gene: TRBJ2-1; CDR3aa: CASSPGTSGSSYNEQFF; CDR3nt: TGTGCCAGCAGCCCCGGGACTAGCGGGAGCTCCTACAATGAGCAGTTCTTC
d_gene: -; abundance: -; v_gene: TRBV7-9; j_gene: TRBJ1-1; CDR3aa: CASSLVLNTEAFF; CDR3nt: TGTGCCAGCAGCTTAGTGCTGAACACTGAAGCTTTCTTT
d_gene: -; abundance: few; v_gene: TRBV19; j_gene: TRBJ1-6; CDR3aa: CASSVTGVSPLHF; CDR3nt: TGTGCCAGTAGTGTGACAGGAGTATCACCCCTCCACTTT
d_gene: TRBD2; abundance: -; v_gene: TRBV20-1; j_gene: TRBJ2-1; CDR3aa: CSASPTSGSDEQFF; CDR3nt: TGCAGTGCTAGTCCGACTAGCGGGAGTGATGAGCAGTTCTTC
d_gene: -; abundance: -; v_gene: TRBV6-1; j_gene: TRBJ1-2; CDR3aa: CASSERQDHGYTF; CDR3nt: TGTGCCAGCAGTGAACGGCAGGACCATGGCTACACCTTC
d_gene: -; abundance: -; v_gene: TRBV6-5; j_gene: TRBJ1-2; CDR3aa: CASRRDGTNYGYTF; CDR3nt: TGTGCCAGCAGGAGGGACGGAACTAACTATGGCTACACCTTC
d_gene: TRBD1; abundance: -; v_gene: TRBV18; j_gene: TRBJ1-6; CDR3aa: CASSKQGAINSPLHF; CDR3nt: TGTGCCAGCTCAAAACAGGGGGCTATTAATTCACCCCTCCACTTT
d_gene: -; abundance: -; v_gene: TRBV6-5; j_gene: TRBJ2-6; CDR3aa: CASSYRNSGANVLTF; CDR3nt: TGTGCCAGCAGTTACAGGAACTCTGGGGCCAACGTCCTGACTTTC
d_gene: TRBD1; abundance: -; v_gene: TRBV4-2; j_gene: TRBJ1-2; CDR3aa: CASSQGQGTNYGYTF; CDR3nt: TGTGCCAGCAGCCAAGGACAGGGGACTAACTATGGCTACACCTTC
d_gene: -; abundance: -; v_gene: TRBV24-1; j_gene: TRBJ1-2; CDR3aa: CATSDPTSNYGYTF; CDR3nt: TGTGCCACCAGTGATCCGACATCTAACTATGGCTACACCTTC
d_gene: TRBD2; abundance: -; v_gene: TRBV30; j_gene: TRBJ2-2; CDR3aa: CACTGLAGYTGELFF; CDR3nt: TGTGCCTGTACCGGACTAGCGGGATACACCGGGGAGCTGTTTTTT
d_gene: -; abundance: -; v_gene: TRBV18; j_gene: TRBJ1-1; CDR3aa: CASSQTANTEAFF; CDR3nt: TGTGCCAGCTCACAGACAGCGAACACTGAAGCTTTCTTT
d_gene: TRBD1; abundance: -; v_gene: TRBV7-9; j_gene: TRBJ1-2; CDR3aa: CASSSGQGRYGYTF; CDR3nt: TGTGCCAGCAGCTCGGGACAGGGACGCTATGGCTACACCTTC
d_gene: -; abundance: -; v_gene: TRBV11-2; j_gene: TRBJ1-2; CDR3aa: CASSLGGRGYGYTF; CDR3nt: TGTGCCAGCAGCTTAGGGGGGAGGGGCTATGGCTACACCTTC